One sample yielded the 3 T cell receptor beta chains listed below, sequenced in a study of vaccination and CD4 T cells after COVID-19. Treatment meaning: roughly 11-day PBMC culture with coronavirus spike peptide pools or control peptides (ViraFEST assay). The Oncomine TCR Beta short-read assay sequenced DNA from cultured CD4+ T cells. TCRdb re-called the PCR reads through MiXCR, storing one row per CDR3 protein. Of about 11,000 distinct CDR3 sequences in the sample, around 50% were seen once. Their specific antigens are unknown. Sample: CD4+ T cells from blood, cultured in vitro. The receptors here all came from a human donor who had recovered from COVID-19.

V usage is TRBV6-4 and J usage is TRBJ2-1; TRBD2 matches at 12 bases. The CDR3 extends over 15 amino acids. The V gene's germline CDR1 is MRHNA and CDR2 SNTAGT. Trimming took 0 bases from V and 6 from J; bases not matched to a gene: 0. The CDR3 nucleotides read TGTGCCAGCAGTGACTCGACTAGCGGGAGCAATGAGCAGTTCTTC. This gives the protein CASSDSTSGSNEQFF.

The V call is TRBV6-2 or TRBV6-3, the J call TRBJ2-5, with 14 positions matching TRBD2. The V and J ends lost 0 bases and 9 bases, in that order; junction bases with no gene match: 3. Germline CDR1 is MNHEY and CDR2 is SVGEGT. The CDR3 loop spans 15 amino acids. CDR3 sequence reads: CASSYSGLAGVPQYF. Here the CDR3 DNA reads TGTGCCAGCAGTTACTCGGGACTAGCGGGAGTACCCCAGTACTTC.

This rearrangement joins TRBV19 to TRBJ1-2; D might be TRBD1 (5 bases). This CDR3 spans 15 amino acids. Trimming left V 7 bases short and J 8 bases short, with 23 bases between. From germline, CDR1 is LNHDA and CDR2 SQIVND (reference sequence). The CDR3 here is CASTPIVAGTKGYTF. In nucleotides, the CDR3 is TGTGCCAGTACCCCGATAGTGGCAGGGACGAAAGGCTACACCTTC.